Each of the 17 T cell receptor beta chains below was sequenced from the same sample in a study of blood T cell repertoires in COVID-19. This table comes from immunoSEQ multiplex PCR, and its TCRdb copy is limited to in-frame clones, with some not included. The data contain a few hundred thousand clones, 86% of them singletons. Material: peripheral blood. These receptors all stem from a woman aged 25 to 39 with active or convalescent COVID-19.

The rearrangement links TRBV7-8 to TRBJ1-1; tentatively, D is TRBD1 (5 bases). There are 14 residues in the CDR3. The germline V and J ends were trimmed by 3 bases and 4 bases, with 12 bases remaining between them. Germline loops: CDR1 SGHVS, CDR2 FQNEAQ. This CDR3 is CASSFRGGGTEAFF. DNA of the CDR3: TGTGCCAGCAGCTTTAGGGGAGGCGGCACTGAAGCTTTCTTT.

The chain links TRBV2 to TRBJ1-1, with TRBD1 identical over 8 bases. Trimming cost V 9 bases and J 1 base; bases outside gene matches: 4. Germline values: CDR1 SNHLY, CDR2 FYNNEI. The CDR3 has 13 amino acids. The CDR3 is CARRTGRNTEAFF. CDR3 bases: TGTGCCAGGAGGACAGGGCGGAACACTGAAGCTTTCTTT.

The sample holds one count of this clone. The genes are TRBV6-1 and TRBJ1-1, with a possible D match to TRBD1 (6 bases). Looked up from germline, CDR1 is MNHNS and CDR2 is SASEGT. The V end was cut by 4 bases, the J end by 3 bases, with 18 bases between. The CDR3 loop spans 16 amino acids. CDR3 sequence: CASSGWKVGGDTEAFF. The DNA of the CDR3 is TGTGCCAGCAGTGGGTGGAAGGTAGGGGGGGACACTGAAGCTTTCTTT.

The chain recombines TRBV19 with TRBJ1-1, with D unclear. V was cut by 6 bases and J by 2 bases, with 10 bases left in between. The CDR3 runs to 13 residues. CDR1 is LNHDA and CDR2 is SQIVND in the germline V gene (reference sequence). The CDR3 spells CASSLFGNTEAFF. The CDR3, as DNA: TGTGCCAGTAGCTTATTTGGCAACACTGAAGCTTTCTTT.

This chain uses TRBV6-2 or TRBV6-3 with TRBJ1-2; D possibly corresponds to TRBD1 (6 bases). Germline CDR1 reads MNHEY; CDR2 reads SVGEGT. V was pared by 4 bases and J by 3 bases, with 9 bases between. The CDR3 extends over 13 amino acids. CDR3 loop: CASSSGTHYGYTF. CDR3 coding DNA: TGTGCCAGCAGTTCCGGGACACACTATGGCTACACCTTC.

The J gene is TRBJ1-3, the V gene TRBV6-2 or TRBV6-3; D is uncertain. Per germline, CDR1 MNHEY and CDR2 SVGEGT. This CDR3 comprises 16 residues. V lost 2 bases to trimming and J lost 2 bases, with 13 bases between them. The DNA of the CDR3 is TGTGCCAGCAGTTACGGGTTTGGTACTACTGGAAACACCATATATTTT. Protein: CASSYGFGTTGNTIYF.

This chain connects TRBV12-3 or TRBV12-4 to TRBJ1-2, with 8 bases that match TRBD1. V dropped 3 bases and J dropped 6; count of bases not matched to a gene: 3. The CDR3 is 13 amino acids. The CDR3 sequence is CASSFNRGDGYTF. In DNA, the CDR3 is TGTGCCAGCAGTTTCAACAGGGGGGATGGCTACACCTTC.

In this sample, this clone turned up once. The chain carries TRBV4-2 and TRBJ1-2; D is unclear. Looked up from germline, CDR1 is LGHNA and CDR2 is YNFKEQ. Between the trimmed V and J ends, which lost 4 bases and 3 bases, there was a span of 15 bases. The CDR3 is 15 residues long. The CDR3 bases are TGTGCCAGCAGCCCCCGCAGCCCCCAGGACTATGGCTACACCTTC. It yields the protein CASSPRSPQDYGYTF.

CDR3 sequence reads: CASSSTGVETQYF. CDR3 bases: TGTGCCAGCAGCTCGACAGGGGTAGAGACCCAGTACTTC. This chain uses TRBV5-6 with TRBJ2-5; 8 bases align to TRBD1. The V segment lost 3 bases and the J segment 4 bases; nucleotides outside the gene matches: 2. The CDR3 runs to 13 residues. Per the germline V gene, CDR1 is SGHDT and CDR2 is YYEEEE.

The chain combines TRBV9 with TRBJ1-1; possible D gene TRBD1, 5 bases. Between the trimmed V and J ends, which lost 5 bases and 4 bases, there was a span of 15 bases. Germline V gene sequence: CDR1 SGDLS, CDR2 YYNGEE. The CDR3 runs to 14 residues. CDR3 loop: CASSLTDSSTEAFF. The CDR3 DNA reads as TGTGCCAGCAGTCTAACTGACAGCAGCACTGAAGCTTTCTTT.

The chain combines TRBV7-2 with TRBJ2-1, with 7 bases that match TRBD2. From germline, CDR1 is SGHTA and CDR2 FQGNSA. The CDR3 covers 15 residues. J was trimmed by 0 bases and V by 4 bases; bases with no gene match: 3. The CDR3 region has the DNA TGTGCCAGCAGCTCAGCGGGGCCCTCCTACAATGAGCAGTTCTTC. Amino acid sequence: CASSSAGPSYNEQFF. The complete variable domain, with remaining parts taken from reference TRBV7-2 and TRBJ2-1, reads GAGVSQSPSNKVTEKGKDVELRCDPISGHTALYWYRQSLGQGLEFLIYFQGNSAPDKSGLPSDRFSAERTGGSVSTLTIQRTQQEDSAVYLCASSSAGPSYNEQFFGPGTRLTVL.

This clone occurred once. The J gene is TRBJ2-7, the V gene TRBV19; 9 nucleotides agree with TRBD1. The germline CDR1 and CDR2 sequences are LNHDA and SQIVND (reference sequence). This CDR3 is 16 amino acids long. The V and J ends lost 4 bases and 0 bases, in that order; junction bases with no gene match: 7. The CDR3 here is CASSTSGTGFSYEQYF. The CDR3 DNA reads as TGTGCCAGTAGTACCTCCGGGACAGGGTTCTCCTACGAGCAGTACTTC. The whole variable domain, filled in from reference TRBV19 and TRBJ2-7, reads DGGITQSPKYLFRKEGQNVTLSCEQNLNHDAMYWYRQDPGQGLRLIYYSQIVNDFQKGDIAEGYSVSREKKESFPLTVTSAQKNPTAFYLCASSTSGTGFSYEQYFGPGTRLTVT.

This clone was recorded once. The chain links TRBV19 to TRBJ2-1, with 11 positions matching TRBD2. Germline loops: CDR1 LNHDA, CDR2 SQIVND (reference sequence). The V gene end was trimmed by 9 bases and the J gene end by 6 bases; junction bases not matched to a gene: 10. This CDR3 has 15 residues. Here the CDR3 DNA reads TGTGCCAGCCTCGGGACTAGCGGACGACGCAATGAGCAGTTCTTC. This translates into CASLGTSGRRNEQFF.

The chain has TRBV6-5 and TRBJ2-3, with a tentative D call TRBD2 (6 bases). The germline V gene has CDR1 MNHEY and CDR2 SVGAGI. V was shortened by 6 bases and J by 2 bases, with 12 bases between the two germline ends. The CDR3 extends over 14 amino acids. The CDR3 DNA reads TGTGCCAGCAGGGAGGGTTCCTTCACAGATACGCAGTATTTT. Protein product: CASREGSFTDTQYF.

J is TRBJ2-1 and V is TRBV5-6, with 7 bases that match TRBD1. The CDR3 has 16 residues. V lost 0 bases, J lost 3 bases, and 6 bases stayed unmatched. Germline V lookup: CDR1 SGHDT, CDR2 YYEEEE. The CDR3 DNA is TGTGCCAGCAGCTTGGTGAACAGGGGTGTCTACAATGAGCAGTTCTTC. Its translation: CASSLVNRGVYNEQFF.

The V call is TRBV13, the J call TRBJ2-7; 8 nucleotides align to TRBD2. V lost 5 bases to trimming and J lost 2 bases; unmatched junction nucleotides: 8. CDR3 length equals 15 residues. CDR1 and CDR2 from the germline V gene are PRHDT and FYEKMQ (reference sequence). The CDR3 DNA follows: TGTGCCAGCAGCCCCAGCGGGGGCAATCCCTACGAGCAGTACTTC. Its protein is CASSPSGGNPYEQYF.

Here the CDR3 reads CASSVNGGDRLNTEAFF. CDR3 coding DNA: TGTGCCAGCAGCGTCAATGGCGGGGACAGGTTGAACACTGAAGCTTTCTTT. V and J are TRBV21-1 and TRBJ1-1; the table assigns TRBD1, which was not confirmed against the DNA. TRBV21-1 is classified as a pseudogene. The CDR3 runs to 17 residues.